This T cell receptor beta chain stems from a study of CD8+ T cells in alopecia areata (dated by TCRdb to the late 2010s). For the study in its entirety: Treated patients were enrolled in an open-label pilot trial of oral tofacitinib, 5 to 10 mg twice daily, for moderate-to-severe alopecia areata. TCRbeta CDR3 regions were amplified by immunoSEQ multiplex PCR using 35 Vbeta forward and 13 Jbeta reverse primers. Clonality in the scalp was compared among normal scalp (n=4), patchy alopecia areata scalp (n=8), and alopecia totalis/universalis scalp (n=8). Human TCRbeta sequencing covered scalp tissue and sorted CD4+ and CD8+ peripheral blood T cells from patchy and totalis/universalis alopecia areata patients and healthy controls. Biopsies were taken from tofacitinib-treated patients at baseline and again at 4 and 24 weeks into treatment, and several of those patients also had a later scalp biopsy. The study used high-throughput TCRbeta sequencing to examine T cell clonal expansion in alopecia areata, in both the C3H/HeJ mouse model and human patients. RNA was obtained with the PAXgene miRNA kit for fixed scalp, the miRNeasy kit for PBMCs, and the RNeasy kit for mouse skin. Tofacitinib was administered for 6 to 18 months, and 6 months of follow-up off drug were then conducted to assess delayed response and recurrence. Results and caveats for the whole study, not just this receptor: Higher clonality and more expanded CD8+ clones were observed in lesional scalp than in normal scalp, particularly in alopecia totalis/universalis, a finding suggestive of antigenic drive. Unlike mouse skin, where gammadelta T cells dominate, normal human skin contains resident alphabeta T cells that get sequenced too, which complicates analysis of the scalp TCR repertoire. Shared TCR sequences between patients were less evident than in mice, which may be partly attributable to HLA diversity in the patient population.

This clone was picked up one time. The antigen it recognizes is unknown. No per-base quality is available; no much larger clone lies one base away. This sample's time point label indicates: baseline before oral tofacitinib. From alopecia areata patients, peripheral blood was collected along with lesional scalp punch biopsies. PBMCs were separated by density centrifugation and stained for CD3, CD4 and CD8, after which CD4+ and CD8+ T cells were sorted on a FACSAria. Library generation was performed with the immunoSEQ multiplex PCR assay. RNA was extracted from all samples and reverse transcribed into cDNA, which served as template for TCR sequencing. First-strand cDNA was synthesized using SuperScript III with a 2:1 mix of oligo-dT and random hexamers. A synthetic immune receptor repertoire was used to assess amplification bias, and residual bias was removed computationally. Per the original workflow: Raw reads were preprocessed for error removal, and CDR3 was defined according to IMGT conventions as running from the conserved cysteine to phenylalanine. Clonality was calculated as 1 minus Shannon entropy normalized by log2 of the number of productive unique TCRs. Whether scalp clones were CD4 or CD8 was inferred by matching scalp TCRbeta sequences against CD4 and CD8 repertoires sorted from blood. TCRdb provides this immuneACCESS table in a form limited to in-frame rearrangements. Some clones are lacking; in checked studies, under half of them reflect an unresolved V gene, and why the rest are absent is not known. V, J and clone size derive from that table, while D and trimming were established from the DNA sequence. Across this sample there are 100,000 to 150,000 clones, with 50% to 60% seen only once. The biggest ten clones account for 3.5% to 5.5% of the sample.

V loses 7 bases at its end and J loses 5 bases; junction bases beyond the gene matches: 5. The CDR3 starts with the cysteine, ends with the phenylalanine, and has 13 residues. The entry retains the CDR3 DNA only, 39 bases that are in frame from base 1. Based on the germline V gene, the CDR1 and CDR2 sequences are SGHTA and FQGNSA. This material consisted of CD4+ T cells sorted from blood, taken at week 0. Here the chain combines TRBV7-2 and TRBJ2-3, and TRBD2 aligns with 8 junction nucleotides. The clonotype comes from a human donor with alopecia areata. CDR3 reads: CASMGLGRDTQYF. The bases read TGTGCCAGCATGGGACTAGGGAGAGATACGCAGTATTTT.